This TCR beta chain originates from a study of CD8+ T cells in alopecia areata. Study-level points and caveats: Lesional scalp, notably in alopecia totalis/universalis, had clonality above that of normal scalp. Scalp samples also contribute reads from the resident alphabeta T cells found in normal skin.

The authors extracted RNA and reverse transcribed it into cDNA as the sequencing template. The assay was immunoSEQ multiplex PCR, and TCRdb's table has in-frame clones only and misses some. The table lists about 170,000 clones, 65% to 75% of them singletons. This CDR3 comprises 13 residues. Germline V gene sequence: CDR1 SGHRS, CDR2 YFSETQ. V gave up 4 bases and J gave up 2 bases, with 9 bases separating them. A word on this clone: Its antigen is undetermined.

Specimen: CD8+ T cells sorted from blood, collected at week 0. The sequence came from a human donor with alopecia areata. The rearrangement joins TRBV5-1 to TRBJ1-1, with unresolved D. The CDR3 DNA reads as TGCGCCAGCAGCCAGACACGAAACACTGAAGCTTTCTTT. Translated, it gives CASSQTRNTEAFF.